The rows below give T cell receptor beta chains drawn from one sample of a study of glioma-infiltrating T cells after dendritic cell vaccination. This table comes from immunoSEQ multiplex PCR, and its TCRdb copy is limited to in-frame clones, with some not included. The sample records about 99,000 clones, 65% to 85% being singletons. The sample in question was blood, obtained after dendritic cell vaccination. Receptors were obtained from a human donor with glioblastoma. Each CDR3 is given with its conserved first and last residue. A D gene is named only where the DNA matches it firmly. Clone size, where shown, is once, few, many, or a class for clones that have expanded.

>TRBJ1-1|-|-|TRBV6-5
CASRSGTYSTEAFF
TGTGCCAGCAGGTCCGGGACATATAGCACTGAAGCTTTCTTT
>TRBJ1-2|TRBD1|-|TRBV18
CASSPGQGLYGYTF
TGTGCCAGCTCACCTGGACAGGGCCTCTATGGCTACACCTTC
>TRBJ1-2|TRBD1|few|TRBV4-2
CASSQEDREYYGYTF
TGTGCCAGCAGCCAAGAAGACAGGGAATACTATGGCTACACCTTC
>TRBJ2-2|TRBD1|-|TRBV10-3
CAIRGQPHHNTGELFF
TGTGCCATCAGGGGACAGCCCCACCATAACACCGGGGAGCTGTTTTTT
>TRBJ2-7|-|few|TRBV2
CASSETGYEQYF
TGTGCCAGCAGTGAAACAGGGTACGAGCAGTACTTC
>TRBJ2-7|-|-|TRBV7-9
CASSLDNRYEQYF
TGTGCCAGCAGCTTGGACAATCGCTACGAGCAGTACTTC
>TRBJ2-1|-|-|TRBV6-1
CASSAVGSSYNEQFF
TGTGCCAGCAGTGCCGTGGGGAGCTCCTACAATGAGCAGTTCTTC
>TRBJ2-7|TRBD2|-|TRBV27
CASSPGLGSARQYF
TGTGCCAGCAGTCCTGGACTAGGATCGGCTCGGCAGTACTTC
>TRBJ1-4|-|-|TRBV7-9
CASSFFPERQKLFF
TGTGCCAGCAGCTTTTTCCCCGAGCGGCAGAAACTGTTTTTT
>TRBJ2-5|-|-|TRBV28
CASTGTSFDF
TGTGCCAGCACGGGGACATCCTTTGACTTC
>TRBJ1-1|-|once|TRBV2
CASSRRRDTEAFF
TGTGCCAGCAGCCGTAGGAGGGACACTGAAGCTTTCTTT
>TRBJ2-7|TRBD2|-|TRBV15
CATSRGAGPYEQYF
TGTGCCACCAGCAGAGGAGCGGGACCCTACGAGCAGTACTTC
>TRBJ1-3|TRBD1|-|TRBV9
CASSVVTGTGGTGNTIYF
TGTGCCAGCAGCGTAGTCACCGGGACAGGGGGAACTGGAAACACCATATATTTT
>TRBJ2-1|-|few|TRBV27
CASSSIQGSGNEQFF
TGTGCCAGCAGTTCAATCCAGGGATCTGGCAATGAGCAGTTCTTC
>TRBJ2-2|-|-|TRBV13
CASSRLAGDLTGELFF
TGTGCCAGCAGTCGGTTAGCAGGGGACCTCACCGGGGAGCTGTTTTTT
>TRBJ1-5|TRBD1|-|TRBV6-6
CASSPGTGGIQPQHF
TGTGCCAGCAGTCCCGGGACAGGGGGTATTCAGCCCCAGCATTTT
>TRBJ2-2|-|-|TRBV7-2
CASSQGGYTGELFF
TGTGCCAGCAGCCAAGGCGGTTATACCGGGGAGCTGTTTTTT